This T cell receptor beta chain came from a study of blood T cell repertoires in COVID-19. Study-wide background: The United States, Italy and Spain were the sources of the acute and convalescent COVID-19 samples. T cells, B-cell-depleted T cells, or PBMCs provided the cDNA or gDNA that served as material.

Germline-derived CDR1 and CDR2 are SSHAT and FNYEAQ (reference sequence). V gave up 2 bases and J gave up 0 bases, with 11 bases separating them. This CDR3 is 16 amino acids long. Original data processing: Reference gene primer amplification gave nucleated cell count estimates. Data came from immunoSEQ multiplex PCR; TCRdb stores just in-frame clones and leaves some out. The DNA gave D and trimming, while V, J and clone size come from that table. Altogether about 190,000 clones are present, roughly 90% being singletons, with the ten largest covering approximately 6.7%. The specimen was peripheral blood. The TCR sequence derives from a man aged 35 to 55 with acute or convalescent COVID-19. This chain links TRBV7-7 with TRBJ2-1; D is possibly TRBD2 (6 bases). The CDR3 is CASSLLPGSSYNEQFF. CDR3 coding DNA: TGTGCCAGCAGCTTACTCCCCGGGAGCTCCTACAATGAGCAGTTCTTC.